This T cell receptor beta chain is from a study of T cells in Graves' hyperthyroidism and ophthalmopathy. On the study more broadly: Peripheral blood was collected at initial diagnosis, before any treatment.

The table lists this clonotype with a few counts. Antigen specificity is unknown. Calling Graves' hyperthyroidism stable meant ophthalmopathy did not progress within 18 months. Whole-study findings and limits: In blood, most of the thyroid clonotypes expanded above 0.001 were also present. The authors' 13 V-J model separated ophthalmopathy from stable hyperthyroidism.

TCR beta CDR3 regions were amplified from RNA transcripts. The study used the HTBI primer set for a first-round RT-PCR of the TCR CDR3. MiXCR, run by TCRdb on the multiplex PCR reads, gives a single entry per CDR3 protein. The sample yields a few hundred thousand distinct CDR3 sequences, about 15% seen once. Trimming took 3 bases from V and 4 from J; bases not matched to a gene: 17. The germline gives CDR1 DFQATT, CDR2 SNEGSKA (reference sequence). The CDR3 sequence is 17 residues long. V is TRBV20-1 and J is TRBJ2-7; 8 bases agree with TRBD2. The sequence was collected from a woman between 18 and 29 years old with Graves' hyperthyroidism. Sequences were obtained from blood. The CDR3 protein is CSASLGLTSAIRYEQYF. The CDR3 DNA sequence: TGCAGTGCTAGTTTGGGGCTGACTAGCGCGATTCGGTACGAGCAGTACTTC.